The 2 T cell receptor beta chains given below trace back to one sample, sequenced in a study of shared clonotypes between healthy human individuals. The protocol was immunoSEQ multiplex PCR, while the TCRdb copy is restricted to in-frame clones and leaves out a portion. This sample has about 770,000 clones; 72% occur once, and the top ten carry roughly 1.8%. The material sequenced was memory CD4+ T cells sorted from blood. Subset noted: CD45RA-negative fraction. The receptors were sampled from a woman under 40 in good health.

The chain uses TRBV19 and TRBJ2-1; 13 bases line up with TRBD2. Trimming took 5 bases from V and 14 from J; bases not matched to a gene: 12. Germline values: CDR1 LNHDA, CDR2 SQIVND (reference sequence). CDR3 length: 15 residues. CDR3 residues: CASSPNGLAGVEEFF. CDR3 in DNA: TGTGCCAGTAGTCCAAACGGACTAGCGGGAGTTGAAGAGTTCTTC.

The CDR3 bases are TGTGCCAGCAGCTGGGGACGAAGCTCTGGAAACACCATATATTTT. This gives the protein CASSWGRSSGNTIYF. This chain uses TRBV7-9 with TRBJ1-3; D is perhaps TRBD1 (5 bases). The germline gives CDR1 SEHNR, CDR2 FQNEAQ (reference sequence). The length of the CDR3 is 15 residues. V shed 4 bases and J shed 0 bases, with 10 bases lying between them.